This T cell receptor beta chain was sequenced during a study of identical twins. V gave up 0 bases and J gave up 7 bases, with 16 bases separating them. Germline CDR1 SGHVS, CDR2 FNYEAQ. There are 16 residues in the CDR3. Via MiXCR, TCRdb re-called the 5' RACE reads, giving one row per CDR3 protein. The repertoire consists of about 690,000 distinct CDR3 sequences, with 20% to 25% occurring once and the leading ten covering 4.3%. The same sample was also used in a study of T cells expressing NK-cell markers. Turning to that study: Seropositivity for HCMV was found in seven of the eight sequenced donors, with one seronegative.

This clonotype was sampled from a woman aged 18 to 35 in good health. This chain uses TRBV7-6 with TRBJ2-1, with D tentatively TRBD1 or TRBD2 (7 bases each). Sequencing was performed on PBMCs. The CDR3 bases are TGTGCCAGCAGCTTAGCCAGGGGGGGAATAGAGAATGAGCAGTTCTTC. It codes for CASSLARGGIENEQFF.